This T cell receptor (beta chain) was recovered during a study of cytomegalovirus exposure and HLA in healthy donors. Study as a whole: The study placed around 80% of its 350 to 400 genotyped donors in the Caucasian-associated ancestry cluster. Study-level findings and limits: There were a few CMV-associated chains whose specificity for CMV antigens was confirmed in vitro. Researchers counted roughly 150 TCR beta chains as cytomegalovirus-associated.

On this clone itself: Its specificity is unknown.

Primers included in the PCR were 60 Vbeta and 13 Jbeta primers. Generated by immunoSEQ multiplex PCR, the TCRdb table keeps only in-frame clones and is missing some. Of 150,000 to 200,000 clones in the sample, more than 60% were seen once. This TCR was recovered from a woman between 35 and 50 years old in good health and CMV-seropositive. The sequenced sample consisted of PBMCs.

CDR3 sequence: CASSQDLGGPSYEQYF. The CDR3 DNA reads TGTGCCAGCAGCCAAGATCTCGGCGGGCCTTCCTACGAGCAGTACTTC. The chain carries TRBV4-2 and TRBJ2-7; D may be TRBD2 (5 bases). Germline CDR1 and CDR2: LGHNA and YNFKEQ. V was pared by 0 bases and J by 1 base, with 13 bases between. The CDR3 is made up of 16 amino acids.